This T cell receptor beta chain was sequenced for a study of early T cells in non-severe SARS-CoV-2 infection. This clonotype turned up a few times. Its antigen is not known. The TCR library protocol attached unique molecular identifiers to the individual cDNA molecules. In TCRdb, the 5' RACE reads were re-called with MiXCR into one record per CDR3 protein. The table includes roughly 75,000 distinct CDR3 sequences, roughly 9.4% detected once. CDR1 DFQATT and CDR2 SNEGSKA come from the germline V gene (reference sequence). There are 16 residues in the CDR3. V gave up 3 bases and J gave up 0 bases; unmatched junction bases: 5. Whole-study findings and limits: A preference for anti-spike CD8 responses marked VDJdb matching, which missed private and CD4 specificities.

Sequenced sample: whole blood. The sequence derives from an adult who was a healthcare worker with PCR-confirmed SARS-CoV-2 infection or an uninfected control (not recorded which). The gene calls are TRBV20-1 and TRBJ2-2; 9 bases map to TRBD2. This chain's CDR3 is CSASGSGSSNTGELFF. The CDR3 nucleotides are TGCAGTGCTAGCGGTAGCGGGAGTTCGAACACCGGGGAGCTGTTTTTT.